A single sample gave rise to the 16 T cell receptor beta chains below, sequenced in a study of control samples from healthy donors and cancer patients. Here immunoSEQ multiplex PCR was the method, and the copy in TCRdb shows in-frame clones only, minus some. The sample has 150,000 to 200,000 clones; around 90% are singletons. Sequencing used blood. The receptors shown here come from a woman aged 50 to 60 in good health.

This chain connects TRBV7-6 to TRBJ2-5; 11 nucleotides agree with TRBD2. This CDR3 comprises 15 residues. CDR1 is SGHVS, CDR2 FNYEAQ, per germline. J was trimmed by 5 bases and V by 5 bases; bases with no gene match: 7. CDR3 sequence: CASSRPRTSGETQYF. The CDR3 region has the DNA TGTGCCAGCAGCCGCCCGCGGACTAGCGGGGAGACCCAGTACTTC. The variable domain in full, completed from reference TRBV7-6 and TRBJ2-5, reads GAGVSQSPRYKVTKRGQDVALRCDPISGHVSLYWYRQALGQGPEFLTYFNYEAQQDKSGLPNDRFSAERPEGSISTLTIQRTEQRDSAMYRCASSRPRTSGETQYFGPGTRLLVL.

This sequence joins TRBV5-1 and TRBJ1-1; D gene unclear. This CDR3 region has 13 residues. V gave up 4 bases and J gave up 3 bases, with 10 bases separating them. The germline V gene encodes CDR1 SGHRS and CDR2 YFSETQ. For the CDR3, the DNA is TGCGCCAGCAGCGACTCGCGGGACACTGAAGCTTTCTTT. Translation gives CASSDSRDTEAFF.

The chain combines TRBV6-5 with TRBJ1-1; no firm D call. The CDR3 runs to 15 residues. The germline V and J ends were trimmed by 5 bases and 0 bases, with 13 bases remaining between them. Germline CDR1 MNHEY, CDR2 SVGAGI. CDR3 bases: TGTGCCAGCAGTCCCACCCGTAACATGAACACTGAAGCTTTCTTT. It yields the protein CASSPTRNMNTEAFF.

This chain uses TRBV3-1 (or the pseudogene TRBV3-2) with TRBJ1-3; TRBD1 agrees at 8 bases. The CDR3 totals 17 residues. CDR1 LGHDT and CDR2 YNNKEL come from the germline V gene (reference sequence). V lost 5 bases and J lost 0; bases outside the gene matches: 9. The CDR3 spells CASSASHRGSSGNTIYF. CDR3 in DNA: TGTGCCAGCAGCGCCAGTCACAGGGGGAGCTCTGGAAACACCATATATTTT.

The chain carries TRBV3-1 (or the pseudogene TRBV3-2) and TRBJ2-7, with D maybe TRBD1 (6 bases). Trimming removed 4 bases from V and 2 bases from J, with 15 bases in between. This CDR3 is built from 15 residues. Looked up from germline, CDR1 is LGHDT and CDR2 is YNNKEL (reference sequence). CDR3 coding DNA: TGTGCCAGCAGCCGAGGACAGACCGAAGCCTACGAGCAGTACTTC. It is translated as CASSRGQTEAYEQYF.

The CDR3: CASSQEGGLALGTGELFF. Here the CDR3 DNA reads TGTGCCAGCAGCCAAGAGGGGGGACTAGCGTTGGGCACCGGGGAGCTGTTTTTT. The chain carries TRBV4-2 and TRBJ2-2, with 10 bases matching TRBD2. The germline CDR1 and CDR2 sequences are LGHNA and YNFKEQ. The V gene end was trimmed by 0 bases and the J gene end by 4 bases; junction bases not matched to a gene: 8. CDR3 length: 18 residues.

The gene calls are TRBV24-1 and TRBJ1-4, with a tentative D call TRBD1 (5 bases). V was shortened by 10 bases and J by 7 bases, with 15 bases between the two germline ends. CDR3 length: 13 amino acids. Germline CDR1 and CDR2: KGHDR and SFDVKD. The CDR3 sequence: CATQDMQGEKLFF. The DNA for the CDR3 is TGTGCCACTCAAGACATGCAGGGTGAAAAACTGTTTTTT.

The chain is built from TRBV9 and TRBJ1-1, with D perhaps TRBD1 (5 bases). Per germline, CDR1 SGDLS and CDR2 YYNGEE. V lost 4 bases, J lost 10 bases, and 17 bases lay in between. CDR3 length: 13 amino acids. The CDR3 DNA follows: TGTGCCAGCAGCCCCCGGGACTCGGCCAGAGCTTTCTTT. Protein product: CASSPRDSARAFF.

The CDR3 spells CASSPDLNLDGYTF. Written as DNA, the CDR3 is TGTGCCAGCTCACCTGACCTCAACCTAGATGGCTACACCTTC. The chain couples TRBV18 to TRBJ1-2; D ambiguous. The V gene lost 3 bases and the J gene lost 6 bases, with 14 bases spanning the gap. CDR3 length: 14 residues. Germline V gene sequence: CDR1 KGHSH, CDR2 LQKENI.

The chain uses TRBV27 and TRBJ2-3, with 10 bases aligning to TRBD1. Per the germline V gene, CDR1 is MNHEY and CDR2 is SMNVEV (reference sequence). The CDR3 covers 17 residues. V lost 2 bases, J lost 3 bases, and 8 bases stayed unmatched. CDR3 in amino acids: CASSLAGRDRGTDTQYF. For the CDR3, the DNA is TGTGCCAGCAGTTTAGCGGGGAGGGACAGGGGAACAGATACGCAGTATTTT.

The chain links TRBV29-1 to TRBJ2-4; D gene ambiguous. The germline gives CDR1 SQVTM, CDR2 ANQGSEA. The CDR3 has 13 residues. With 7 bases removed from V and 0 bases from J, the gap between germline ends came to 10 bases. DNA of the CDR3: TGCAGCGGGCTGCTGGTAGCCAAAAACATTCAGTACTTC. This sequence encodes CSGLLVAKNIQYF. The whole variable domain, remainder taken from reference TRBV29-1 and TRBJ2-4, is SAVISQKPSRDICQRGTSLTIQCQVDSQVTMMFWYRQQPGQSLTLIATANQGSEATYESGFVIDKFPISRPNLTFSTLTVSNMSPEDSSIYLCSGLLVAKNIQYFGAGTRLSVL.

The chain employs TRBV24-1 and TRBJ2-1; unclear D gene. Trimming cost V 0 bases and J 4 bases, with 15 bases left between them. This CDR3 comprises 17 residues. Germline V gene data show CDR1 as KGHDR and CDR2 as SFDVKD. CDR3 sequence (DNA): TGTGCCACCAGTGATTTGCCTTTTGCGGTGGGGTACAATGAGCAGTTCTTC. Translation gives CATSDLPFAVGYNEQFF.

This chain uses TRBV3-1 (or the pseudogene TRBV3-2) with TRBJ1-2; no clear D. Germline CDR1 reads LGHDT; CDR2 reads YNNKEL (reference sequence). CDR3 length: 17 residues. V lost 0 bases, J lost 7 bases, and 21 bases lay in between. CDR3 sequence: CASSQDGMGSVWGGYTF. For the CDR3, the DNA is TGTGCCAGCAGCCAAGATGGAATGGGGTCCGTATGGGGTGGCTACACCTTC.

This clone has only a few counts. This rearrangement joins TRBV3-1 (or the pseudogene TRBV3-2) to TRBJ2-5, with TRBD2 matching 12 bases. J gave up 5 bases and V 4 bases, and 5 bases lay outside the gene matches. The CDR3 spans 15 residues. Germline V gene data show CDR1 as LGHDT and CDR2 as YNNKEL (reference sequence). CDR3 protein: CASSRPLAGGETQYF. Here the CDR3 DNA reads TGTGCCAGCAGCCGGCCGCTAGCGGGGGGGGAGACCCAGTACTTC.

The J gene is TRBJ2-2, the V gene TRBV6-5; D possibly corresponds to TRBD1 (7 bases). Trimming took off 4 bases at V and 5 bases at J, with 17 bases between the two ends. Germline V lookup: CDR1 MNHEY, CDR2 SVGAGI. This CDR3 spans 16 amino acids. The CDR3 region has the DNA TGTGCCAGCAGTTCCTCAGGGGGGCGAACTACCGGGGAGCTGTTTTTT. Amino acids: CASSSSGGRTTGELFF.

The rearrangement uses TRBV7-9 and TRBJ1-1; D is unclear. V was clipped by 3 bases and J by 2 bases, with 13 bases between them. This CDR3 has 15 residues. Germline V gene sequence: CDR1 SEHNR, CDR2 FQNEAQ (reference sequence). Written as DNA, the CDR3 is TGTGCCAGCAGCTTGGCGGGTTCAGTAAACACTGAAGCTTTCTTT. Protein: CASSLAGSVNTEAFF.